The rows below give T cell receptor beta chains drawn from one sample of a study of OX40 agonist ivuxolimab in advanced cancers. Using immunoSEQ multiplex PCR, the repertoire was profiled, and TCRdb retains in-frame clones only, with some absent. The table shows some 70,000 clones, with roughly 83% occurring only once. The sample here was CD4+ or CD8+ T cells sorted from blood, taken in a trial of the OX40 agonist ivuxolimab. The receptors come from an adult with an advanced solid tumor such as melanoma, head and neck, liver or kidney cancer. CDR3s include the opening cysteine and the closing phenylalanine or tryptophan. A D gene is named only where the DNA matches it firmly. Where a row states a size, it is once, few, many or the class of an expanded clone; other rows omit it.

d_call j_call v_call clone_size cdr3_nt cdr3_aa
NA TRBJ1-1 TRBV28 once TGTGCCAGCAGTTTATTAGGGCAGTTGAACACTGAAGCTTTCTTT CASSLLGQLNTEAFF
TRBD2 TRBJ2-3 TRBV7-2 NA TGTGCCAGCAGCTTAGTTCAATCCAGGCTAGCGGGCACAGATACGCAGTATTTT CASSLVQSRLAGTDTQYF
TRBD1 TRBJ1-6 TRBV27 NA TGTGCCAGCAGTCCTCTGACAGGGGGTTCACCCCTCCACTTT CASSPLTGGSPLHF
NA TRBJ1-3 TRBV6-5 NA TGTGCCAGCCGCTCCTCGTCGGCTTCAGGAAACACCATATATTTT CASRSSSASGNTIYF
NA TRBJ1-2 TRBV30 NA TGTGCCTGGAGTTCTTCCAGGGTGTTGAACTATGGCTACACCTTC CAWSSSRVLNYGYTF
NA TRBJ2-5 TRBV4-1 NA TGCGCCAGCAGCCAAGTTAACCTAGGATTCTTCGAGACCCAGTACTTC CASSQVNLGFFETQYF
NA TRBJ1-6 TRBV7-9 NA TGTGCCAGCAGCTTATGGAGGGCCGGAGATAATTCACCCCTCCACTTT CASSLWRAGDNSPLHF
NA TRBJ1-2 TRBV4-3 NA TGCGCCAGCAGCCAAGATAGAGGACAAGGCTATGGCTACACCTTC CASSQDRGQGYGYTF
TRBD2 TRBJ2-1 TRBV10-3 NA TGTGCCATCAGTGATACGGGGGGGAACTACAATGAGCAGTTCTTC CAISDTGGNYNEQFF
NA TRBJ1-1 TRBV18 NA TGTGCCAGCTCACCACCCAGTACGACAGGTCTGCTGGCTTTCTTT CASSPPSTTGLLAFF
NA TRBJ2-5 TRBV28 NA TGTGCCAGCAGGAGTGCCGGGACCGAAGGGCGGACCCAGTACTTC CASRSAGTEGRTQYF
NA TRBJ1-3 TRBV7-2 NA TGTGCCAGCGGACGGTATTCTGGAAACACCATATATTTT CASGRYSGNTIYF
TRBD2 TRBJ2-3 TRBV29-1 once TGCAGCGTTGGGGGGACTAGCGGGACAGATACGCAGTATTTT CSVGGTSGTDTQYF